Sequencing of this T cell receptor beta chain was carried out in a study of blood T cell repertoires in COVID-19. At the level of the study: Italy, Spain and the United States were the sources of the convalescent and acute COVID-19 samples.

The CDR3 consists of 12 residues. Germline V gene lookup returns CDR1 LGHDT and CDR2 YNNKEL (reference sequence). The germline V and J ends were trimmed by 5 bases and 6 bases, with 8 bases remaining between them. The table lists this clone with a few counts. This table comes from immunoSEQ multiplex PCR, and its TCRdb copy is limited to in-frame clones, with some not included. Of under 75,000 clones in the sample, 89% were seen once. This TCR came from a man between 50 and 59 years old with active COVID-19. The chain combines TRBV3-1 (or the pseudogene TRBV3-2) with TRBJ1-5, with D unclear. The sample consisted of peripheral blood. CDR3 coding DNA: TGTGCCAGCAGCGGAGAAGGTCAGCCCCAGCATTTT. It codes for CASSGEGQPQHF.